This TCR beta chain was profiled in a study of cytotoxic CD8 clonotypes in ibrutinib-treated CLL. Using immunoSEQ multiplex PCR, the repertoire was profiled, and TCRdb retains in-frame clones only, with some absent. The table includes some 350,000 clones, 60% to 80% detected once. Germline V lookup: CDR1 MNHNS, CDR2 SASEGT. The CDR3 spans 15 residues. Trimming removed 4 bases at V and 10 bases at J, with 17 bases between. As input for TCR beta libraries, about 2 micrograms of genomic DNA came from cryopreserved PBMCs. The sequenced sample was PBMCs, obtained after 36 months of ibrutinib treatment. The chain is built from TRBV6-1 and TRBJ1-6; D uncertain. This receptor was taken from a human donor with chronic lymphocytic leukemia. The CDR3 reads CASSGEGTLGSPLHF. CDR3 DNA sequence: TGTGCCAGCAGTGGTGAGGGAACTTTGGGCTCACCCCTCCACTTT.